These T cell receptor beta chains were read from a single sample in a study of T cell clones after liver transplantation. TCRdb's table, derived via immunoSEQ multiplex PCR, lists solely in-frame clones and lacks some. This sample has about 120,000 clones, with 90% found just once. The sequencing used CD4+ T cells from blood, collected 12 months after liver transplant. The receptors derive from a human patient who received a liver transplant. Some T cells may be the graft donor's. CDR3s include the opening cysteine and the closing phenylalanine or tryptophan. A D gene is named only where the DNA matches it firmly. Only some rows state a clone size, as once, few, many or a class for expanded clones.

clone_size: .
d_call: .
v_call: TRBV15
j_call: TRBJ2-2
cdr3_nt: TGTGCCACCAGCAGAGAGGCCCCTCAATTAAGGACCGGGGAGCTGTTTTTT
cdr3_aa: CATSREAPQLRTGELFF

clone_size: .
d_call: TRBD1
v_call: TRBV6-6
j_call: TRBJ2-7
cdr3_nt: TGTGCCAGCAGGGCGACAGGGGGTAGAGACGAGCAGTACTTC
cdr3_aa: CASRATGGRDEQYF

clone_size: .
d_call: .
v_call: TRBV9
j_call: TRBJ2-5
cdr3_nt: TGTGCCAGCAACCGGGACTTGGACCAAGAGACCCAGTACTTC
cdr3_aa: CASNRDLDQETQYF

clone_size: .
d_call: .
v_call: TRBV2
j_call: TRBJ2-7
cdr3_nt: TGTGCCAGCGGGGATCTGGGTTCCCACGAGCAGTACTTC
cdr3_aa: CASGDLGSHEQYF

clone_size: .
d_call: .
v_call: TRBV28
j_call: TRBJ2-7
cdr3_nt: TGTGCCAGCAGTTCCCCGGGAAGCCCTTACGAGCAGTACTTC
cdr3_aa: CASSSPGSPYEQYF

clone_size: .
d_call: .
v_call: TRBV7-2
j_call: TRBJ1-5
cdr3_nt: TGTGCCAGCAGCTTATCGGGAGGTCAGCCCCAGCATTTT
cdr3_aa: CASSLSGGQPQHF

clone_size: .
d_call: .
v_call: TRBV2
j_call: TRBJ2-7
cdr3_nt: TGTGCCAGCAGTCCGGGGACTCGCACCTACGAGCAGTACTTC
cdr3_aa: CASSPGTRTYEQYF

clone_size: .
d_call: .
v_call: TRBV10-2
j_call: TRBJ2-2
cdr3_nt: TGCGCCAGCAGTAAGGGTTTGGACACCGGGGAGCTGTTTTTT
cdr3_aa: CASSKGLDTGELFF

clone_size: .
d_call: .
v_call: TRBV7-7
j_call: TRBJ2-1
cdr3_nt: TGTGCTAGCAGCTTAAATAGGGTCAATGAGCAGTTCTTC
cdr3_aa: CASSLNRVNEQFF

clone_size: .
d_call: TRBD1
v_call: TRBV11-3
j_call: TRBJ2-2
cdr3_nt: TGTGCCAGCAGGCGCACCGGGACAGGGTACACCGGGGAGCTGTTTTTT
cdr3_aa: CASRRTGTGYTGELFF

clone_size: .
d_call: TRBD2
v_call: TRBV19
j_call: TRBJ2-4
cdr3_nt: TGTGCCAGTAGTATTCAGGTAGCGGGCCGACCGGGAAACATTCAGTACTTC
cdr3_aa: CASSIQVAGRPGNIQYF

clone_size: once
d_call: .
v_call: TRBV11-3
j_call: TRBJ1-2
cdr3_nt: TGTGCCAGCAGCCCGAGCGATAACTATGGCTACACCTTC
cdr3_aa: CASSPSDNYGYTF

clone_size: .
d_call: TRBD1
v_call: TRBV4-2
j_call: TRBJ2-4
cdr3_nt: TGTGCCAGCAGCCAAGCACAGGGTGCGGGACAGGGTACTAAAAACATTCAGTACTTC
cdr3_aa: CASSQAQGAGQGTKNIQYF

clone_size: .
d_call: .
v_call: TRBV5-1
j_call: TRBJ2-7
cdr3_nt: TGCGCCAGCAGCTTGGGACAGGACTACGAGCAGTACTTC
cdr3_aa: CASSLGQDYEQYF

clone_size: .
d_call: .
v_call: TRBV7-2
j_call: TRBJ1-5
cdr3_nt: TGTGCCAGCAGCTTCCAGGGCAGTCAGCCCCAGCATTTT
cdr3_aa: CASSFQGSQPQHF

clone_size: .
d_call: .
v_call: TRBV5-1
j_call: TRBJ2-3
cdr3_nt: TGCGCCAGCAGCTCCCCATTCGCCACAGATACGCAGTATTTT
cdr3_aa: CASSSPFATDTQYF

clone_size: .
d_call: TRBD1
v_call: TRBV2
j_call: TRBJ1-2
cdr3_nt: TGTGCCAGCAGTACCCTCAGGACAGGGAATTATGGCTACACCTTC
cdr3_aa: CASSTLRTGNYGYTF

clone_size: once
d_call: .
v_call: TRBV7-2
j_call: TRBJ2-2
cdr3_nt: TGTGCCAGCAGCCCAAGGGTTATGAGGAACACCGGGGAGCTGTTTTTT
cdr3_aa: CASSPRVMRNTGELFF

clone_size: .
d_call: .
v_call: TRBV6-5
j_call: TRBJ2-7
cdr3_nt: TGTGCCAGCAGTTATGGCACCCGGGGAGCCTACGAGCAGTACTTC
cdr3_aa: CASSYGTRGAYEQYF

clone_size: .
d_call: .
v_call: TRBV27
j_call: TRBJ1-5
cdr3_nt: TGTGCCAGCAGTTTAACTTGGGTAGAGCGTCAGCCCCAGCATTTT
cdr3_aa: CASSLTWVERQPQHF

clone_size: once
d_call: .
v_call: TRBV5-6
j_call: TRBJ2-5
cdr3_nt: TGTGCCAGCAGCCAAGGAGCCGCCCAAGAGACCCAGTACTTC
cdr3_aa: CASSQGAAQETQYF

clone_size: once
d_call: .
v_call: TRBV19
j_call: TRBJ1-5
cdr3_nt: TGTGCCAGTACCTCCCGGCGGACTAACAATCAGCCCCAGCATTTT
cdr3_aa: CASTSRRTNNQPQHF